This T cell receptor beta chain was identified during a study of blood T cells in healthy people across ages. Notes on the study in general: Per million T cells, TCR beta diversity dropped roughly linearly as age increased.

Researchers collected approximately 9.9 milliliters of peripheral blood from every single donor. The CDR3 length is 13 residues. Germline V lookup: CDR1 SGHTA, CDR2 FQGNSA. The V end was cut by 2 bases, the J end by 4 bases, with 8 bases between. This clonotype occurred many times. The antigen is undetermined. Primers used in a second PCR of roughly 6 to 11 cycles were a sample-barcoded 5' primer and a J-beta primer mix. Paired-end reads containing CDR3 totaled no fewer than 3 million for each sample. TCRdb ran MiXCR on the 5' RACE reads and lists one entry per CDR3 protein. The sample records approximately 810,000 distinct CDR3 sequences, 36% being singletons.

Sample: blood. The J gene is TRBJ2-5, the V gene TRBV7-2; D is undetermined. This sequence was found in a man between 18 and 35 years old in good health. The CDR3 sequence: CASSLLGGETQYF. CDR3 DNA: TGTGCCAGCAGCTTATTGGGTGGAGAGACCCAGTACTTC.